This TCR beta chain was captured by sequencing in a study of cytomegalovirus exposure and HLA in healthy donors. Researchers ran the PCR with 60 Vbeta and 13 Jbeta primers. Libraries were prepared by immunoSEQ multiplex PCR; TCRdb keeps only in-frame clonotypes and omits some of them. In the table there are more than 150,000 clones, roughly 82% of which are singletons. Germline trimming cut 4 bases from V and 7 bases from J; bases unmatched to any gene: 12. Germline CDR1 is SGHDT and CDR2 is YYEEEE. The CDR3 sequence is 16 residues long. Sequenced sample: PBMCs. This chain uses TRBV5-6 with TRBJ2-1; 9 positions agree with TRBD2. The clonotype was recovered from a woman in her forties or fifties in good health and CMV-seropositive. The DNA of the CDR3 is TGTGCCAGCAGCCCACCTAGAAGCGGGGGGCGTAATGAGCAGTTCTTC. Translated: CASSPPRSGGRNEQFF.